This entry concerns a single TCR beta chain. Its recognized antigen is unknown. No base qualities exist here, and no much larger clone lies one base off it. Whole blood was collected in K2EDTA tubes by collaborating institutions according to the institutions' own protocols. For TCRbeta analysis, collaborators shipped samples in one of three forms: frozen whole blood, isolated PBMCs, or DNA extracted from either of those sample types. TCRbeta CDR3 regions were amplified from genomic DNA by means of the immunoSEQ Assay, a bias-controlled multiplex PCR. Under the source paper's analysis protocol: The number of nucleated cells in each sample was estimated by amplification of reference gene primers within the assay. To quantify the absolute abundance of each unique TCRbeta CDR3 rearrangement, sequence reads were collapsed and filtered. For each sample, productive Simpson clonality was calculated as the square root of Simpson's diversity index across productive rearrangements. Held by TCRdb, this immuneACCESS table contains in-frame sequences only and omits some clones. Under half of the omission traces to an unresolved V gene where checked; the cause of the rest is unknown. Clonal size and the V and J genes are those of that table, whereas D and trimming came from the DNA. The sample has tens of thousands of clones on record, just over 90% of them singletons. The ten largest clones capture 1.6% of the sample.

This specimen belongs to a study of blood T cell repertoires in COVID-19 (dated by TCRdb to the early 2020s). Background on the whole study: The collaborator samples originated in the United States, Italy and Spain and spanned the acute and convalescent phases of COVID-19. The material from the prospective study consisted of cDNA or gDNA derived from T cells, B-cell-depleted T cells, or PBMCs. Subjects who had been exposed to COVID-19, were actively infected with it, or had recovered from it provided the deeply sampled blood TCRbeta repertoires that made up the dataset. The samples were drawn from the first 160 participants of the ongoing ImmuneRACE study and from 1,254 subjects provided by 6 global collaborators. The repertoires were made available in a free public database intended to serve as a resource for research on the immune response to SARS-CoV-2. The sample metadata nearly always contained a de-identified subject ID, COVID-19 status, age in years and sex. Where HLA class I and class II types were available, the types were taken from metadata supplied by the sample provider, not from assay-based typing.

Overall study outcomes, separate from this receptor: The amount of clinical and demographic metadata varied by source and participant and was provided uncurated.

The CDR3 runs 13 amino acids, cysteine and phenylalanine included. Only the CDR3 part of the read is kept: 39 bases, read in frame from the first base. Deletion took 4 bases off V and 7 bases off J, with a span of 8 bases between the germline ends. The germline V gene sets CDR1 to SGHNT and CDR2 to YENEEA. The receptor was isolated from a human donor in a cohort sampled during active COVID-19. This chain joins TRBV11-3 to TRBJ1-6; no D segment can be confidently identified. The sample taken for sequencing was peripheral blood. This receptor carries the CDR3 CASSSSLNSPLHF. The base sequence is TGTGCCAGCAGCTCTTCTCTGAATTCACCCCTCCACTTT.